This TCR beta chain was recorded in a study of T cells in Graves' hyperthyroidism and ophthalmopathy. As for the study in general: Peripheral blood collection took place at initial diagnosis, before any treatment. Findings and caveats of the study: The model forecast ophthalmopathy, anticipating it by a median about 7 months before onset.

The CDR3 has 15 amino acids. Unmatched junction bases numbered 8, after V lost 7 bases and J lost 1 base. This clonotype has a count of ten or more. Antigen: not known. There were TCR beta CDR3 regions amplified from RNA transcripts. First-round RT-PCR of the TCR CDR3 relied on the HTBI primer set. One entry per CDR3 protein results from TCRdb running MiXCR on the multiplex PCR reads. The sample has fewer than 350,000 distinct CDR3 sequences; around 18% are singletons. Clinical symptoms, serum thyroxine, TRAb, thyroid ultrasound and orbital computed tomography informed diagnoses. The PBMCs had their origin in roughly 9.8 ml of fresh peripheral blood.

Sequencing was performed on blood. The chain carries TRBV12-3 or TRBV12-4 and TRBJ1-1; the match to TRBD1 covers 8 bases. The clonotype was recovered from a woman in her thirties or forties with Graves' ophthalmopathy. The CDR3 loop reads CASTSGRGRNTEAFF. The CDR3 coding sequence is TGTGCCAGCACCTCAGGCAGGGGGCGGAACACTGAAGCTTTCTTT.